These T cell receptor beta chains were read from a single sample in a study of cytomegalovirus exposure and HLA in healthy donors. Here immunoSEQ multiplex PCR was the method, and the copy in TCRdb shows in-frame clones only, minus some. The top ten clones hold 15% to 20% of a sample with roughly 120,000 clones, approximately 79% of them seen once. Sequenced sample: PBMCs. The receptors come from a man in his forties or fifties in good health and CMV-seropositive. CDR3s leave out the opening cysteine and the closing phenylalanine or tryptophan. Expanded clones get a size class; other rows say once, few or many, or leave the size out.

j_call v_call clone_size cdr3_aa
TRBJ2-1 TRBV6-4 NA ASSAGTRARNEQF
TRBJ2-2 TRBV6-1 NA ASSDRAGGPGELF
TRBJ2-3 TRBV5-1 NA ASSPGQGTDTQY
TRBJ2-3 TRBV28 NA ASSDRGVSTDTQY
TRBJ1-5 TRBV4-1 NA ASSQDPGGQPQH
TRBJ1-6 TRBV6-5 few ASSYSQGEGNSPLH
TRBJ1-4 TRBV28 once ASNVHPGSEKLF
TRBJ1-4 TRBV7-2 NA ASSLRQNSNEKLF
TRBJ2-1 TRBV5-1 once ASSQGLVNEQF
TRBJ2-1 TRBV7-7 once ASSPTMTSAEQF
TRBJ2-5 TRBV5-6 few ASSFYRDEETQY
TRBJ2-1 TRBV10-1 NA ASSEGTSGTSYNEQF
TRBJ2-7 TRBV9 NA ASSVGSGGGEAYEQY
TRBJ1-1 TRBV6-4 NA ASRKGGQGTEAF
TRBJ2-5 TRBV7-9 NA ASSFLQETQY
TRBJ2-5 TRBV6-5 once ASKGSRLQETQY
TRBJ1-1 TRBV30 NA ARSRPGAGWPMNTEAF
TRBJ2-5 TRBV2 once ASSMDGMQTGTQY
TRBJ2-3 TRBV25-1 once ARREDTQY
TRBJ2-3 TRBV18 few ASSPLGQGWGAGEDTQY
TRBJ2-3 TRBV5-1 NA ASSPGTSGTSTDTQY
TRBJ2-7 TRBV14 NA ASSQAQRSYEQY
TRBJ2-2 TRBV5-1 NA ASGETILTGELF
TRBJ2-2 TRBV9 NA ASSRSGGDTGELF
TRBJ2-1 TRBV14 few ASSHSSGNNEQF
TRBJ2-7 TRBV6-6 NA ASGRGMGYEQY
TRBJ1-1 TRBV2 NA ASSPNRGMNTEAF
TRBJ2-1 TRBV7-2 NA ASSLRGGLAGYNEQF
TRBJ2-6 TRBV6-1 NA ASSEGTGSFGANVLT
TRBJ1-1 TRBV28 few ASSLRPGGTF
TRBJ1-2 TRBV29-1 NA SVAPGYGYT
TRBJ2-2 TRBV5-1 once ASSPGTGGFTGELF
TRBJ2-7 TRBV5-1 NA ASSQQDRGYEQY
TRBJ2-5 TRBV13 NA ASSLGAPGETQY
TRBJ1-1 TRBV28 NA TSSPPDRGNEAF
TRBJ2-3 TRBV5-1 NA ASSPGNSGYTDTQY
TRBJ1-5 TRBV15 NA ATSVYSNQPQH
TRBJ2-3 TRBV5-1 NA ASSLESSRRDTQY
TRBJ2-7 TRBV5-5 NA ASSLGQGAWEQY
TRBJ1-6 TRBV2 few ASSETGYRDSPLH
TRBJ1-1 TRBV19 once ASSITGNTEAF